These T cell receptor beta chains were read from a single sample in a study of blood T cells in healthy people across ages. TCRdb passed the 5' RACE reads through MiXCR, listing each CDR3 protein once. The top ten hold 2.1% of the sample, which has about 1.8 million distinct CDR3 sequences, less than 50% seen once. Source material: blood. The receptors come from a woman in her thirties or forties in good health. Both conserved end residues are trimmed from each CDR3.

cdr3_aa	v_call
ASSGGQSTYEQY	TRBV5-1
ASSLTSGAAETQY	TRBV7-2
ASSLYAGGSYNEQF	TRBV28
ATSLDISAQY	TRBV18
ASSYPGLAGGLAKNIQY	TRBV6-2/TRBV6-3
SARSTGVTNEKLF	TRBV20-1
ASSSDTPYGYT	TRBV13
SHLDRSTYEQY	TRBV20-1
ASSQQHSNQPQH	TRBV27
SVLLYEQY	TRBV29-1
ASTLEGLIITEAF	TRBV7-2
ASSQERVLLYNEQF	TRBV4-3
ASRKNIEGDTQY	TRBV13
ASSVGHVREETQY	TRBV9
SAPRQADTQY	TRBV20-1
SAPNRESNEQF	TRBV20-1
SAREGAGAIGRTDTQY	TRBV20-1
ASSEAGRDEQF	TRBV10-1
ASSVHRGLTPEQF	TRBV3-1
ASSLRIFGDRGGYGYT	TRBV11-2
SARTSGGSSSYNEQF	TRBV20-1
SVQAQTGRYEQY	TRBV29-1
ASSHVAGSSYEQY	TRBV3-1
ATSRLQGYEQF	TRBV15
ASSPRTTYNEQF	TRBV5-1
ASSVGGRDHYGYT	TRBV9
ASSHTLWVYNEQF	TRBV9
ASTPGREGFSNEQF	TRBV7-9
ASSSIAPGQGSPNEQF	TRBV28
ASSRGLAGNYNEQY	TRBV5-1
ASSYGLAGWEQY	TRBV6-6
ASVERTGTGYQETQY	TRBV11-2
ASSSSTGGREQY	TRBV28
AILLRIGGYT	TRBV2